This T cell receptor beta chain was observed in a study of radiation and T cells in renal cell carcinoma. Time point defined: blood 2 weeks post-SBRT. Treatment specified: 15 Gy SBRT to primary tumor, nephrectomy 4 weeks later. Serial blood draws occurred at baseline and 2 and 4 weeks post-SBRT. Clear cell pathology was present in this patient's renal cell carcinoma. The table came from immunoSEQ multiplex PCR; TCRdb's copy has only in-frame clones and leaves some out. The table has about 120,000 clones, roughly four fifths seen once. The ends lost 7 bases at V and 4 bases at J; junction bases unmatched: 5. The CDR3 length is 13 residues. The V gene's germline CDR1 is SNHLY and CDR2 FYNNEI.

The sequence was obtained from a man aged 45-65 years with renal cell carcinoma. The J gene is TRBJ1-2, the V gene TRBV2, with 8 bases aligning to TRBD1. Sample: blood, taken from a patient whose treatment included radiotherapy and nephrectomy. The CDR3 loop is CASTGQGSYGYTF. The CDR3 region has the DNA TGTGCCAGCACCGGACAGGGATCCTATGGCTACACCTTC.